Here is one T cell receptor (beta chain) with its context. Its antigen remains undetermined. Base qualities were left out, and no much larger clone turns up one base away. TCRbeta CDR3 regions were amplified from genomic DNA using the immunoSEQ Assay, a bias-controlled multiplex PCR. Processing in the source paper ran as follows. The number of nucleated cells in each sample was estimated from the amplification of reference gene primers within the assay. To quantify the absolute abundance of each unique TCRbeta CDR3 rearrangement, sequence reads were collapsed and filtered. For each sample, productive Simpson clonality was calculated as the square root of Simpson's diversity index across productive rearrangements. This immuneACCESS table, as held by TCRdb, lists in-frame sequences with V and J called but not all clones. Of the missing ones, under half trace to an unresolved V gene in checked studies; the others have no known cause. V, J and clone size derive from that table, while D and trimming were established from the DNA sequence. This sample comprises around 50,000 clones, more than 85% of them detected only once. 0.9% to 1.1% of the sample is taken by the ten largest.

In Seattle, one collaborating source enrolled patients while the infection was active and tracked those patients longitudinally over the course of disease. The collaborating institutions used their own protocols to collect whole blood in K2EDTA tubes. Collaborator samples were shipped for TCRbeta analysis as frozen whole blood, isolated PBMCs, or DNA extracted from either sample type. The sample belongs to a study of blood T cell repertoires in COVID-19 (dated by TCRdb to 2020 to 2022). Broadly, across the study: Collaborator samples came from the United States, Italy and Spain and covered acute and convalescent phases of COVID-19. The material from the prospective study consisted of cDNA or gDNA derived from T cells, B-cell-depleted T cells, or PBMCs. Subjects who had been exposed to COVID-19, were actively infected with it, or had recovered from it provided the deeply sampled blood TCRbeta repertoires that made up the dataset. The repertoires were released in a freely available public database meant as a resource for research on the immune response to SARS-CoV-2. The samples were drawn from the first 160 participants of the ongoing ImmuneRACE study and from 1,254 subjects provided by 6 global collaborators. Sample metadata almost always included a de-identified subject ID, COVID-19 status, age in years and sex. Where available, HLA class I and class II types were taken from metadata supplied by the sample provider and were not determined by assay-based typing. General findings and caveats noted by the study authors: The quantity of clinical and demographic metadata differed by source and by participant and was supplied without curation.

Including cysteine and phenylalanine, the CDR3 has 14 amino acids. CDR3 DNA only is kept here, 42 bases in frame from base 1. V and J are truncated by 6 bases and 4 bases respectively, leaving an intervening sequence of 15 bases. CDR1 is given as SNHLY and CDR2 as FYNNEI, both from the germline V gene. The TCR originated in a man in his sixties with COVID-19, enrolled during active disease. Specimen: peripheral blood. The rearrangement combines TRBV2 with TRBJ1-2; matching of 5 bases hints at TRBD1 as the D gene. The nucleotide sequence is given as TGTGCCAGCAGACGGGGGTCGCTTTCCTATGGCTACACCTTC. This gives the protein CASRRGSLSYGYTF.